The 18 T cell receptor beta chains below were found in one sample sequenced in a study of neurological immune-mediated disorders. TCRdb used MiXCR to reprocess the 5' RACE reads, holding one entry per CDR3 protein. The sample lists 45,000 to 55,000 distinct CDR3 sequences, less than 6% occurring once. What was sequenced was CD4+ T cells from blood. These receptors came from a woman under 30 with multiple sclerosis.

This clonotype was seen repeatedly, ten times or more. V gene TRBV29-1 combines with J gene TRBJ2-1, with a possible D match to TRBD2 (5 bases). Germline V gene lookup returns CDR1 SQVTM and CDR2 ANQGSEA. V shed 5 bases and J shed 6 bases, with 23 bases lying between them. CDR3 length equals 16 residues. The CDR3 reads CSVPLSGGSVTNEQFF. In DNA form, the CDR3 reads TGCAGCGTTCCCCTCAGCGGAGGATCAGTTACCAATGAGCAGTTCTTC.

This clonotype was counted many times. A much larger clone sits a single nucleotide away, making a read error possible. The rearrangement links TRBV11-1 to TRBJ2-1; 8 bases match TRBD1. The V gene's germline CDR1 is SGHAT and CDR2 FQDESV (reference sequence). This CDR3 is 13 amino acids long. The CDR3 loop is CVSRTTGGNEQFF. The CDR3 region has the DNA TGTGTCAGCAGGACCACAGGGGGCAATGAGCAGTTCTTC.

In its sample, this clonotype was seen many times. The CDR3 bases are TGTGCCAGTAGTCTTCGGGACAATACCTACAATGAGCAGTTCTTC. Protein: CASSLRDNTYNEQFF. The chain joins TRBV19 to TRBJ2-1; a weak D match, TRBD1 (6 bases). Trimming removed 5 bases at V and 2 bases at J, with 13 bases between. Germline lookup yields CDR1 LNHDA and CDR2 SQIVND (reference sequence). The CDR3 runs 15 residues.

Only a few counts were recorded for this clonotype. The V call is TRBV3-1, the J call TRBJ1-1; 7 bases map to TRBD1. This CDR3 region has 15 residues. V was clipped by 0 bases and J by 4 bases; unmatched bases: 5. CDR1 is LGHDT and CDR2 is YNNKEL in the germline V gene (reference sequence). The CDR3 sequence is CASSQEPTGSTEAFF. CDR3 sequence (DNA): TGTGCCAGCAGCCAAGAACCGACAGGGAGCACTGAAGCTTTCTTT.

This clonotype was detected ten times or more. V is TRBV7-3 and J is TRBJ2-5, with a weak D call TRBD2 (5 bases). V shed 8 bases and J shed 5 bases, with 15 bases lying between them. CDR3 size: 13 residues. Germline assignment: CDR1 SGHTA and CDR2 FQGTGA. The CDR3 sequence is CASGGGPEETQYF. CDR3 DNA sequence: TGTGCCAGCGGCGGCGGGCCGGAGGAGACCCAGTACTTC. The full variable domain, with the rest looked up from reference TRBV7-3 and TRBJ2-5, is GAGVSQTPSNKVTEKGKYVELRCDPISGHTALYWYRQSLGQGPEFLIYFQGTGAADDSGLPNDRFFAVRPEGSVSTLKIQRTERGDSAVYLCASGGGPEETQYFGPGTRLLVL.

This clonotype was recorded many times. The chain is built from TRBV5-1 and TRBJ1-1; D is ambiguous. Germline CDR1 SGHRS, CDR2 YFSETQ. The length of the CDR3 is 15 residues. Trimming removed 0 bases at V and 2 bases at J, with 11 bases between. This CDR3 reads CASSLGQQINTEAFF. CDR3 coding DNA: TGCGCCAGCAGCTTGGGGCAGCAAATAAACACTGAAGCTTTCTTT.

The DNA for the CDR3 is TGTGCCAGCAGTTCCCCATGGGGGACAGGGGATAACTATGGCTACACCTTC. Translating it yields CASSSPWGTGDNYGYTF. The chain is built from TRBV28 and TRBJ1-2; 10 bases are a match to TRBD1. Germline CDR1 is MDHEN and CDR2 is SYDVKM. The CDR3 loop spans 17 amino acids. The junction had 9 bases not matched to a gene; V was cut back by 4 bases and J by 1 base.

This clonotype came up many times. The rearrangement links TRBV29-1 to TRBJ2-2; the D call may be TRBD1 or TRBD2 (6 bases each). The germline V gene has CDR1 SQVTM and CDR2 ANQGSEA. CDR3 length: 14 residues. V was cut by 5 bases and J by 0 bases, with 10 bases left in between. The CDR3 DNA reads TGCAGCGTTCGGGGGCCCGCGAACACCGGGGAGCTGTTTTTT. It translates to CSVRGPANTGELFF.

The sample holds many counts of this clonotype. The rearrangement uses TRBV25-1 and TRBJ1-4; 8 nucleotides line up with TRBD1. There are 19 residues in the CDR3. Germline values: CDR1 MGHDK, CDR2 SYGVNS. The junction had 18 bases not matched to a gene; V was cut back by 2 bases and J by 7 bases. CDR3 sequence reads: CASSEAPGGYGTGIEKLFF. The DNA for the CDR3 is TGTGCCAGCAGTGAAGCCCCGGGGGGGTACGGGACAGGAATTGAAAAACTGTTTTTT.

This clonotype was seen ten or more times. This chain links TRBV15 with TRBJ2-5; TRBD2 matches at 11 bases. CDR1 and CDR2 (germline): LNHNV, YYDKDF (reference sequence). V shed 1 base and J 2 bases; nucleotides not matched to a gene: 6. The CDR3 is 17 residues long. The chain's CDR3 is CATSRVNSGGVQETQYF. In nucleotides, the CDR3 is TGTGCCACCAGCAGAGTTAATAGCGGGGGGGTTCAAGAGACCCAGTACTTC.

This clonotype was counted a few times. One junction end disagrees with the germline gene, perhaps due to a read error. The V call is TRBV12-3 or TRBV12-4, the J call TRBJ2-3; 7 bases map to TRBD1. This CDR3 is 12 amino acids long. This CDR3 is CASSAGTEGEFF. In DNA form, the CDR3 reads TGTGCCAGCAGTGCCGGGACAGAGGGCGAATTTTTT.

In this sample, this clonotype turned up many times. This sequence joins TRBV5-6 and TRBJ1-1, with D perhaps matching TRBD1 (5 bases). The CDR3 runs to 15 residues. Germline V gene lookup returns CDR1 SGHDT and CDR2 YYEEEE. The V end lost 4 bases, the J end lost 5 bases, and 18 bases lay between the germline ends. CDR3 sequence (DNA): TGTGCCAGCAGCGTATGGAAGGCAGGGCGGACTGAAGCTTTCTTT. Translated: CASSVWKAGRTEAFF.

This clonotype was found many times. The J gene is TRBJ2-5, the V gene TRBV7-2; 9 bases map to TRBD1. Germline V gene lookup returns CDR1 SGHTA and CDR2 FQGNSA. The CDR3 runs 13 residues. The V segment lost 6 bases and the J segment 8 bases; nucleotides outside the gene matches: 7. CDR3 protein: CASRWRTGETQYF. Here the CDR3 DNA reads TGTGCCAGCAGGTGGAGGACAGGGGAAACCCAGTACTTC. Combining the CDR3 with reference TRBV7-2 and TRBJ2-5 gives the whole variable domain GAGVSQSPSNKVTEKGKDVELRCDPISGHTALYWYRQSLGQGLEFLIYFQGNSAPDKSGLPSDRFSAERTGGSVSTLTIQRTQQEDSAVYLCASRWRTGETQYFGPGTRLLVL.

J is TRBJ2-1 and V is TRBV7-9; D may be TRBD1 (6 bases). V was cut by 3 bases and J by 2 bases, with 11 bases left in between. The CDR3 is 15 amino acids. Germline CDR1 is SEHNR and CDR2 is FQNEAQ (reference sequence). This chain's CDR3 is CASSLGAVPYNEQFF. The CDR3 coding sequence is TGTGCCAGCAGCTTGGGGGCGGTTCCCTACAATGAGCAGTTCTTC.

This clonotype was recorded many times. The chain recombines TRBV9 with TRBJ2-1, with 13 bases fitting TRBD2. This CDR3 spans 16 amino acids. The germline V gene has CDR1 SGDLS and CDR2 YYNGEE. Trimming cost V 1 base and J 5 bases; bases outside gene matches: 3. The CDR3 here is CASSVRTSGSHNEQFF. CDR3 bases: TGTGCCAGCAGCGTAAGGACTAGCGGGAGCCACAATGAGCAGTTCTTC.

This clonotype was counted at least ten times. This chain links TRBV6-2 or TRBV6-3 with TRBJ1-5; tentative D call: TRBD1 (5 bases). The CDR3 is 15 amino acids. In germline, CDR1 is MNHEY, CDR2 SVGEGT. V lost 1 base, J lost 4 bases, and 11 bases lay in between. As DNA, the CDR3 is TGTGCCAGCAGTTACTTCCGACAGTCTAATCAGCCCCAGCATTTT. The encoded protein is CASSYFRQSNQPQHF.

The chain carries TRBV30 and TRBJ1-2; possibly TRBD1 for D (6 bases). Germline values: CDR1 GTSNPN, CDR2 SVGIG (reference sequence). This CDR3 region has 12 residues. V lost 0 bases to trimming and J lost 5 bases, with 7 bases between them. CDR3 nucleotide sequence: TGTGCCTGGAGTGTTACAGGGTATGGCTACACCTTC. Protein product: CAWSVTGYGYTF.

This clonotype has only a few counts. The chain carries TRBV11-3 and TRBJ2-2; D ambiguous. V was trimmed by 1 base and J by 1 base, leaving 7 bases between them. This CDR3 region has 15 residues. Germline CDR1 and CDR2: SGHNT and YENEEA. The CDR3 sequence: CASSLGVGNTGELFF. The CDR3 DNA reads as TGTGCCAGCAGCTTAGGAGTAGGGAACACCGGGGAGCTGTTTTTT.